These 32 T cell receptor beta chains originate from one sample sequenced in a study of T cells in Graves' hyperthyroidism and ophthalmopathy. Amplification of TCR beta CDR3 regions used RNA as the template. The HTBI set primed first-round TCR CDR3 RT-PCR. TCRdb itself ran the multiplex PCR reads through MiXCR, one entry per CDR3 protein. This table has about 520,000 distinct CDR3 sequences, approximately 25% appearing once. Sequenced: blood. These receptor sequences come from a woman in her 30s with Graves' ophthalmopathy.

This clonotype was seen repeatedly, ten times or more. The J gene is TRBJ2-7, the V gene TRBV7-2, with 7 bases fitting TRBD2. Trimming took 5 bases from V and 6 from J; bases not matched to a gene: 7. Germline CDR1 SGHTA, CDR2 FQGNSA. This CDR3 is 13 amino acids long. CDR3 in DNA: TGTGCCAGCAGCGGCCGGGGAGGGTTCGAGCAGTACTTC. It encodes CASSGRGGFEQYF.

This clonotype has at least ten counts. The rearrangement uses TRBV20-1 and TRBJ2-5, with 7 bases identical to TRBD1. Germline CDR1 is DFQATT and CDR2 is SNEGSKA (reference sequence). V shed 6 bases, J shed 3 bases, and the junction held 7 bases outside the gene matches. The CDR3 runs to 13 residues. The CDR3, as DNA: TGCAGTGCCACGAGGGGACAGAAAGAGACCCAGTACTTC. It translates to CSATRGQKETQYF.

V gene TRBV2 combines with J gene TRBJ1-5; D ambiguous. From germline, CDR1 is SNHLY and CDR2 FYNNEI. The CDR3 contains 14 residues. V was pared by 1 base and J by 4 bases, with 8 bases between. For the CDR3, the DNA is TGTGCCAGCAGTGAAGTCAAGGTGAATCAGCCCCAGCATTTT. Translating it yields CASSEVKVNQPQHF.

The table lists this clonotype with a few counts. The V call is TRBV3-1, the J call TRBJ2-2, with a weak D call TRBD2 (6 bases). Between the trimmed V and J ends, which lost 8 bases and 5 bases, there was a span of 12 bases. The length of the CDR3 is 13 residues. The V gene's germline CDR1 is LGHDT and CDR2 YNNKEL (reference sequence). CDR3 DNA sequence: TGTGCCAGCCAGGCGGGAAGTACCGGGGAGCTGTTTTTT. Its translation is CASQAGSTGELFF.

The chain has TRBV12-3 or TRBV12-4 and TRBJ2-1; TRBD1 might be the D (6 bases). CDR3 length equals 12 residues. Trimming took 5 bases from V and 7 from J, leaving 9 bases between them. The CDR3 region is CASSGRGNEQFF. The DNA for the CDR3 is TGTGCCAGCAGTGGCAGGGGAAATGAGCAGTTCTTC.

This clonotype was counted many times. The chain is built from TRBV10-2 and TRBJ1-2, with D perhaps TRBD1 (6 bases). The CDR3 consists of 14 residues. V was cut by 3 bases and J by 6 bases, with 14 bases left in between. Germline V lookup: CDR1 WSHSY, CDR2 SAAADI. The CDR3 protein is CASSDSQGRDGYTF. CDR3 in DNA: TGCGCCAGCAGTGATAGCCAGGGGAGGGATGGCTACACCTTC.

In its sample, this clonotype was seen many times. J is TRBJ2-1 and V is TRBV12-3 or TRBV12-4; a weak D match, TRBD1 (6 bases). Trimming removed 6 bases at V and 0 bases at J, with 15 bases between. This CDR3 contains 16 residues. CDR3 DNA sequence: TGTGCCAGCAGGGCCCTTCAGGGGACCTCCTACAATGAGCAGTTCTTC. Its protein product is CASRALQGTSYNEQFF.

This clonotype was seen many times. The CDR3 region is CSVTGLGETQYF. CDR3 coding DNA: TGCAGCGTGACCGGACTGGGCGAGACCCAGTACTTC. The chain carries TRBV29-1 and TRBJ2-5; D may be TRBD2 (5 bases). The V gene's germline CDR1 is SQVTM and CDR2 ANQGSEA. V lost 6 bases and J 5 bases, leaving 13 bases between the germline ends. The CDR3 length is 12 residues.

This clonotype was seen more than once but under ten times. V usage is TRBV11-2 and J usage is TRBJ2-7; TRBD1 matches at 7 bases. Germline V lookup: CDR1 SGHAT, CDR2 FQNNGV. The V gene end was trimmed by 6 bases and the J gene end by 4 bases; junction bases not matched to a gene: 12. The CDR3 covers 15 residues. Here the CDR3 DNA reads TGTGCCAGCAGACCCGTGGCAGGGGGTCTTTACGAGCAGTACTTC. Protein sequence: CASRPVAGGLYEQYF.

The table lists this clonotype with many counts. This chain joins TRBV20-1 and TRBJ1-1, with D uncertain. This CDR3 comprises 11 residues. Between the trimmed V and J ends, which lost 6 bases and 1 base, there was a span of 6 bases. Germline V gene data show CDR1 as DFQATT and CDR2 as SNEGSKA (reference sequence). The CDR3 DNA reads TGCAGTGCGGCAGGGAACACTGAAGCTTTCTTT. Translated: CSAAGNTEAFF.

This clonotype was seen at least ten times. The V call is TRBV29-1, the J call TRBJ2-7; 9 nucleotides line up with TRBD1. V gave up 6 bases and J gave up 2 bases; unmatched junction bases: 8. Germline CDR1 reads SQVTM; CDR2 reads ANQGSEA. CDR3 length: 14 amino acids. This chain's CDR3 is CSVPSDRGTYEQYF. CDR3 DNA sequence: TGCAGCGTGCCCTCGGACAGGGGCACCTACGAGCAGTACTTC.

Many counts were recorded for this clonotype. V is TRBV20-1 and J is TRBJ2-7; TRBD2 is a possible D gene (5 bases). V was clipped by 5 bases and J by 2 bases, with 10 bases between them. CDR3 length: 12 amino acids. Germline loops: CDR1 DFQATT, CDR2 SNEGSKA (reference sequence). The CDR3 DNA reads TGCAGTGCTGCTAGCCGAGCCTACGAGCAGTACTTC. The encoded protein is CSAASRAYEQYF.

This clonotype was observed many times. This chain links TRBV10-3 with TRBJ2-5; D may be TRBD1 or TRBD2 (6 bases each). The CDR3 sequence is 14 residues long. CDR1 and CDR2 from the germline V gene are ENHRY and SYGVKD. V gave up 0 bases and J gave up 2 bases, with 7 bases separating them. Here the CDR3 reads CAISESGGQETQYF. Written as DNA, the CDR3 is TGTGCCATCAGTGAGTCAGGGGGGCAAGAGACCCAGTACTTC.

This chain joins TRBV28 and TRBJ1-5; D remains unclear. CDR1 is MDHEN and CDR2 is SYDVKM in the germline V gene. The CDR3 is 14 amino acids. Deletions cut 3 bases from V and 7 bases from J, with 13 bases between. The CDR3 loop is CASSFGRVDQPQHF. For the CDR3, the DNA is TGTGCCAGCAGTTTTGGGAGGGTGGACCAGCCCCAGCATTTT.

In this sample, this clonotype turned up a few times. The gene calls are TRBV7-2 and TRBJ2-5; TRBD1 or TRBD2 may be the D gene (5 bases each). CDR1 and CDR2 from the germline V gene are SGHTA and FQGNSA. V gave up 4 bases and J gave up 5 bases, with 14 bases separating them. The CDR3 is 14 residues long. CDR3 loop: CASSSPGRVETQYF. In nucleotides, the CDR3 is TGTGCCAGCAGCTCACCGGGACGAGTGGAGACCCAGTACTTC.

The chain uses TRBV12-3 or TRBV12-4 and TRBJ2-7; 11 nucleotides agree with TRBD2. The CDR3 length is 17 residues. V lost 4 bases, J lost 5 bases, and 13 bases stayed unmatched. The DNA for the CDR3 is TGTGCCAGCAGTTCGCTGGGGACTAGCGGTCGTTACAACGAGCAGTACTTC. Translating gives CASSSLGTSGRYNEQYF.

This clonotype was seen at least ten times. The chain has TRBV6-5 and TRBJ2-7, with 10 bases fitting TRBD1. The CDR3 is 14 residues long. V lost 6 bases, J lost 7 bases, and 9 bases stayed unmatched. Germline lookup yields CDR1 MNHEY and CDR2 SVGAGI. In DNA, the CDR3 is TGTGCCAGCAGGTACCGGGACAGGGGTGATGAGCAGTACTTC. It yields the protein CASRYRDRGDEQYF.

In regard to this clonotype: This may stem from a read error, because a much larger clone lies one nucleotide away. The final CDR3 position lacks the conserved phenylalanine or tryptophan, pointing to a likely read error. The CDR3 nucleotides read TGTGCCGGAGTCACCCTGAACACTGAAGCTTTCTTG. Translated, it gives CAGVTLNTEAFL. The V and J genes are TRBV7-9 and TRBJ1-1; no reliable D call. CDR1 and CDR2 from the germline V gene are SEHNR and FQNEAQ (reference sequence). The V end lost 11 bases, the J end lost 0 bases, and 10 bases lay between the germline ends. This CDR3 spans 12 amino acids.

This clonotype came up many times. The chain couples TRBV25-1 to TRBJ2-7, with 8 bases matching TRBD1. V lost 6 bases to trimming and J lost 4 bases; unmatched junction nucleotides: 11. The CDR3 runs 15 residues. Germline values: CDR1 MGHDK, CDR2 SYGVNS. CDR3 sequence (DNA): TGTGCCAGCAGCGACGACAGGGGCCTCTTGTACGAGCAGTACTTC. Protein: CASSDDRGLLYEQYF.

The CDR3 bases are TGTGCCAGCAGTACCGAGATACAGGTCCCTCCTCAGCATTTT. It codes for CASSTEIQVPPQHF. The chain carries TRBV6-5 and TRBJ1-5, with a tentative D call TRBD1 (5 bases). Germline V gene data show CDR1 as MNHEY and CDR2 as SVGAGI. This CDR3 region has 14 residues. V lost 5 bases to trimming and J lost 13 bases, with 21 bases between them.

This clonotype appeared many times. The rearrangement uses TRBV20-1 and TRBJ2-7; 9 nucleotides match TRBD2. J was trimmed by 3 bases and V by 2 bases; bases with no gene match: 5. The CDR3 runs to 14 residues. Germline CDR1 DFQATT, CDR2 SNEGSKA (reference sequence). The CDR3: CSARPSGIVYEQYF. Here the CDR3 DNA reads TGCAGTGCTAGACCTAGCGGGATTGTCTACGAGCAGTACTTC.

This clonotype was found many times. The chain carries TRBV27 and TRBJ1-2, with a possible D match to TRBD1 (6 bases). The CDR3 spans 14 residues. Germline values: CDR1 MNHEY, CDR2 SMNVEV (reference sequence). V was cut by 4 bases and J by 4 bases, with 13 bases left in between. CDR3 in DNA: TGTGCCAGCAGTTACGGAGGGGGGTTCTATGGCTACACCTTC. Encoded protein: CASSYGGGFYGYTF.

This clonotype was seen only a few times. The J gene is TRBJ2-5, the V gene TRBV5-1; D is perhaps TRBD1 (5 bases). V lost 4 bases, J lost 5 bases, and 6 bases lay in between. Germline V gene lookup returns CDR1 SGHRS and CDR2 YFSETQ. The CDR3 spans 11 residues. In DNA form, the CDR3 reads TGCGCCAGCAGCAACAGGGAGACCCAGTACTTC. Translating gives CASSNRETQYF. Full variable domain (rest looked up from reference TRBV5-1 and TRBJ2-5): KAGVTQTPRYLIKTRGQQVTLSCSPISGHRSVSWYQQTPGQGLQFLFEYFSETQRNKGNFPGRFSGRQFSNSRSEMNVSTLELGDSALYLCASSNRETQYFGPGTRLLVL.

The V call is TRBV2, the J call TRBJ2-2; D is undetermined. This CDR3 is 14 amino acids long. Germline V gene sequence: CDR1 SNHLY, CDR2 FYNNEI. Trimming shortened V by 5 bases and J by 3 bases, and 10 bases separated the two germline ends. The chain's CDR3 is CASSQSQYTGELFF. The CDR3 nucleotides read TGTGCCAGCAGTCAGTCACAGTACACCGGGGAGCTGTTTTTT.

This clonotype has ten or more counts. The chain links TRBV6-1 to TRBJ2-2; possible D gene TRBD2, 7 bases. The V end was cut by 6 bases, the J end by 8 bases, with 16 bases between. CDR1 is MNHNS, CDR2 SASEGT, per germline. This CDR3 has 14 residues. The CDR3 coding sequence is TGTGCCAGCAGCCCCATCGCGGGGGCGGGGGAGCTGTTTTTT. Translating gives CASSPIAGAGELFF.

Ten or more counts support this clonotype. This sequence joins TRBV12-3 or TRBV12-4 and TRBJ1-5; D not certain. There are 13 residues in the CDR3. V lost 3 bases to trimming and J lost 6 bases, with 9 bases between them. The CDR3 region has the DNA TGTGCCAGCAGTTTTAAGGTTAGTCAGCCCCAGCATTTT. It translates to CASSFKVSQPQHF.

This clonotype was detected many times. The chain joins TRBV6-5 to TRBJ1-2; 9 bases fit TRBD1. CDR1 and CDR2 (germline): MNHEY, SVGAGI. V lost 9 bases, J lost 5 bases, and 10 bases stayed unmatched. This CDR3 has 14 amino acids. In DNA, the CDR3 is TGTGCCAGTGGATACCGGGACAGGGATTATGGCTACACCTTC. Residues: CASGYRDRDYGYTF.

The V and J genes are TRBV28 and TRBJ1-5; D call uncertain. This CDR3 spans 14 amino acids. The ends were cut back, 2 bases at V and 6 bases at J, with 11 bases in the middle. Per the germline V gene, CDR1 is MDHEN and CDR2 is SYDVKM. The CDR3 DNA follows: TGTGCCAGCAGTTTAGCAGCTTTCAGTCAGCCCCAGCATTTT. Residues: CASSLAAFSQPQHF.

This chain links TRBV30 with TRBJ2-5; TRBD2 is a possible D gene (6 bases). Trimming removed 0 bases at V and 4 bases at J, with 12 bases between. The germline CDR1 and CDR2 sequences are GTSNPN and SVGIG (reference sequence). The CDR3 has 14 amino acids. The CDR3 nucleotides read TGTGCCTGGAGTGTACGCGGGGCCAGAGAGACCCAGTACTTC. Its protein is CAWSVRGARETQYF.

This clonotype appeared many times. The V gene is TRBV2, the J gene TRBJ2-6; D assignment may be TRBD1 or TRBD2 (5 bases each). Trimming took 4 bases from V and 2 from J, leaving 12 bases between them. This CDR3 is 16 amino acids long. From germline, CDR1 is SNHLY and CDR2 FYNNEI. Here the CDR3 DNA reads TGTGCCAGCAGTGGAGCGGCAGGGACTGGGGCCAACGTCCTGACTTTC. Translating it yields CASSGAAGTGANVLTF.

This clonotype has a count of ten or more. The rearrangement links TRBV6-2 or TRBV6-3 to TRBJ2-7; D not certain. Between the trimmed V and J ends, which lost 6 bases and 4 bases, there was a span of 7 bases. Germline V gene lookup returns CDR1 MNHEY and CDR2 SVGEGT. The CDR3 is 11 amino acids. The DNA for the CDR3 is TGTGCCAGCAGCCTCCCGTACGAGCAGTACTTC. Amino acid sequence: CASSLPYEQYF.

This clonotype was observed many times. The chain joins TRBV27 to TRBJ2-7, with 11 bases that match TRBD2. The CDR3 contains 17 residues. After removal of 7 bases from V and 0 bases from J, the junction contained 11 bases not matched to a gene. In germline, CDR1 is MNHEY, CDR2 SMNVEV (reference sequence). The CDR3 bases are TGTGCCAGCAACCTTCCGGGACTAGCGGTTAGCTCCTACGAGCAGTACTTC. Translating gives CASNLPGLAVSSYEQYF.